This T cell receptor beta chain stems from a study of metastatic and nonmetastatic thyroid tumors (dated by TCRdb to about 2020). With respect to the entire study: For patients with malignant and with benign thyroid disease, the researchers compared repertoires between peripheral blood samples and tumor or nodule tissue samples. What the study reported, not specific to this receptor: In both blood and tumor samples, malignant tumors were reported to have significantly higher TCR beta diversity than benign nodules.

As to this clone: Its antigen remains unidentified. Base qualities were left out, and no much larger clone turns up one base away.

No patient had received any treatment before thyroid surgery. Patient clinical samples collected from the early 2010s to the late 2010s were retrospectively analysed using T-cell receptor beta sequencing. Libraries were constructed by PCR. Instrument on record: Illumina HiSeq 4000. High-throughput sequencing was used to profile the TCR beta-chain CDR3 region of every patient. Per the authors' processing: Drawing on CDR3 differences between clinicopathological groups, the researchers built a classifier meant to tell apart patients with distant-metastatic papillary thyroid cancer. The Shannon index was used to measure repertoire diversity, and the Morisita-Horn index was used to measure how similar tumor and blood repertoires were. The public reads were reprocessed in TCRdb via fastp at Q25 and MiXCR, keeping in-frame beta chains. It is TCRdb's table, rather than the study itself, that gives the V and J calls and clone size. This sample lists about 16,000 clones; around 35% were detected once. The ten largest clonotypes hold about 7% of the sample.

V drops 0 bases and J drops 15 bases, leaving 15 bases in between. The CDR3 measures 13 amino acids from cysteine to phenylalanine. The CDR3 DNA has 39 bases and is translated from base 1. From the germline V gene, CDR1 is KGHSH and CDR2 is LQKENI. The chain is encoded by TRBV18 joined to TRBJ2-1; TRBD2 could be the D gene, as 5 bases match. This TCR was recovered from a female donor with papillary thyroid cancer or a benign thyroid nodule (not recorded which). Some clones in this sample may be carry-over from other donors' samples. Sequencing was carried out using tumor tissue. The bases are TGTGCCAGCTCACCACCGATCTTTGGGGAGTTGTTCTTC. Protein translation: CASSPPIFGELFF. The full variable domain, with segments outside the CDR3 supplied by the reference TRBV18 and TRBJ2-1 proteins, appears as NAGVMQNPRHLVRRRGQEARLRCSPMKGHSHVYWYRQLPEEGLKFMVYLQKENIIDESGMPKERFSAEFPKEGPSILRIQQVVRGDSAAYFCASSPPIFGELFFGPGTRLTVL.